This T cell receptor (beta chain) was observed in a study of T-cell reconstitution after alpha-beta-depleted transplantation in children (dated by TCRdb to the mid-2010s). Turning to the overall study: Using TCR repertoire profiling, the study followed T-cell immune reconstitution in a quantitative way in children after TCRalphabeta/CD19-depleted allogeneic hematopoietic cell transplantation.

There are a few counts of this clonotype. Its antigen is currently not known. Base quality data are lacking; no much larger clone is found one base away. Library method: PCR. Reads for this sample came from an Illumina HiSeq 2500. TCR library preparation used molecular barcoding, with unique molecular identifiers applied to normalize quantification of the TCRbeta repertoire. Starting from the raw public reads, TCRdb applied fastp trimming at Q25, assembled clones with MiXCR and retained in-frame beta chains. Each record represents a unique CDR3 protein, reported with the most common genes and DNA among its rows. For this sample there are roughly 100,000 distinct CDR3 sequences; roughly 8% appear just once. The biggest ten clones account for over 6% of the sample. Spanning cysteine to phenylalanine, the CDR3 consists of 15 amino acids. Here the CDR3 DNA is all that survives: 45 bases in frame from base 1. Trimming accounts for 4 bases at V and 6 bases at J, while the number of junction bases matched to no gene is 10. CDR1 and CDR2 (SGHRS, YFSETQ) derive from the germline V gene.

This TCR was recovered from a human donor who donated a stem cell graft to a child with congenital amegakaryocytic thrombocytopenia. The V gene is TRBV5-1 and the J gene is TRBJ2-1, with 7 bases matching TRBD2. The sample in question was PBMCs from the stem cell graft donor, obtained from the stem cell graft. The DNA sequence is as follows: TGCGCCAGCAGCCCCTCTCGGGGGAGGGGCAATGAGCAGTTCTTC. This sequence encodes CASSPSRGRGNEQFF. When the CDR3 is completed using the reference TRBV5-1 and TRBJ2-1 genes on either side, the full variable domain is KAGVTQTPRYLIKTRGQQVTLSCSPISGHRSVSWYQQTPGQGLQFLFEYFSETQRNKGNFPGRFSGRQFSNSRSEMNVSTLELGDSALYLCASSPSRGRGNEQFFGPGTRLTVL.